The 27 T cell receptor beta chains reported below all come from one sample, sequenced in a study of T cells in Graves' hyperthyroidism and ophthalmopathy. The source material, RNA transcripts, was used to amplify TCR beta CDR3 regions. TCR CDR3 regions were first amplified by RT-PCR with HTBI primers. TCRdb analysed the multiplex PCR reads with MiXCR anew, one entry per CDR3 protein. Among fewer than 700,000 distinct CDR3 sequences listed, roughly 17% were seen once. Sequenced input: blood. Source of these receptors: a woman aged 25 to 39 with Graves' hyperthyroidism.

This clonotype was seen at least ten times. This rearrangement joins TRBV28 to TRBJ2-3, with D perhaps TRBD2 (6 bases). CDR1 and CDR2 from the germline V gene are MDHEN and SYDVKM. This CDR3 spans 24 amino acids. V lost 3 bases and J lost 2, with 39 bases in between. CDR3 in DNA: TGTGCCAGCAGTTTGGAGGAGGAGCGGCGTCCCTCGACTAAGTACACGGGAGACACAGATACGCAGTATTTT. Translated, it gives CASSLEEERRPSTKYTGDTDTQYF. Full variable domain (missing parts from reference TRBV28 and TRBJ2-3): DVKVTQSSRYLVKRTGEKVFLECVQDMDHENMFWYRQDPGLGLRLIYFSYDVKMKEKGDIPEGYSVSREKKERFSLILESASTNQTSMYLCASSLEEERRPSTKYTGDTDTQYFGPGTRLTVL.

This clonotype was seen ten or more times. The genes are TRBV27 and TRBJ2-2; no definite D call. From germline, CDR1 is MNHEY and CDR2 SMNVEV (reference sequence). The CDR3 consists of 13 residues. V lost 2 bases and J 3 bases, leaving 4 bases between the germline ends. CDR3 nucleotides: TGTGCCAGCAGTTTAGGGGACACCGGGGAGCTGTTTTTT. Translating it yields CASSLGDTGELFF.

This clonotype was counted at least ten times. The J gene is TRBJ1-2, the V gene TRBV6-1; 7 bases fit TRBD1. The germline gives CDR1 MNHNS, CDR2 SASEGT. The V segment lost 4 bases and the J segment 8 bases; nucleotides outside the gene matches: 7. The CDR3 sequence is 13 residues long. CDR3 protein: CASSGGQAGGYTF. For the CDR3, the DNA is TGTGCCAGCAGTGGCGGACAGGCTGGGGGCTACACCTTC.

This clonotype appeared many times. The chain combines TRBV20-1 with TRBJ2-1; D is tentatively TRBD1 or TRBD2 (7 bases each). V dropped 5 bases and J dropped 9 bases, with 23 bases sitting between them. Germline loops: CDR1 DFQATT, CDR2 SNEGSKA (reference sequence). The CDR3 runs to 15 residues. In DNA, the CDR3 is TGCAGTGCTGAGCCTCTAGCGGACAACAGGGGTGAGCAGTTCTTC. Residues: CSAEPLADNRGEQFF.

This clonotype has ten or more counts. This rearrangement joins TRBV12-3 or TRBV12-4 to TRBJ2-1; 7 positions agree with TRBD2. The V and J ends lost 3 bases and 7 bases, in that order; junction bases with no gene match: 15. This CDR3 comprises 17 residues. The DNA for the CDR3 is TGTGCCAGCAGTTTGATCGGTCTTGGCGGGAGCGAGAATGAGCAGTTCTTC. Its protein is CASSLIGLGGSENEQFF.

This sequence joins TRBV27 and TRBJ2-2; 9 positions match TRBD2. The V gene's germline CDR1 is MNHEY and CDR2 SMNVEV (reference sequence). With V trimmed by 10 bases and J by 4 bases, 7 bases remained unmatched. The CDR3 length is 14 residues. CDR3 DNA sequence: TGTGCCACCGTGGGACTAGCCGGCACCGGGGAGCTGTTTTTT. It yields the protein CATVGLAGTGELFF.

This clonotype was picked up one time. J is TRBJ2-7 and V is TRBV28; a weak D match, TRBD2 (5 bases). Germline CDR1 reads MDHEN; CDR2 reads SYDVKM. V was clipped by 4 bases and J by 3 bases, with 19 bases between them. The CDR3 totals 16 residues. The CDR3 loop reads CASSSPFGRGNYEQYF. CDR3 in DNA: TGTGCCAGCAGTTCCCCCTTCGGCCGAGGGAACTACGAGCAGTACTTC.

The sample holds many counts of this clonotype. The J gene is TRBJ2-1, the V gene TRBV2; no reliable D call. CDR1 is SNHLY and CDR2 is FYNNEI in the germline V gene. The V and J ends lost 6 bases and 2 bases respectively, with 14 bases between them. The CDR3 runs to 15 residues. Here the CDR3 DNA reads TGTGCCAGCAGAAAACCTCCTTCTACCTACAATGAGCAGTTCTTC. Protein product: CASRKPPSTYNEQFF. Supplemented by reference TRBV2 and TRBJ2-1, the full variable domain reads EPEVTQTPSHQVTQMGQEVILRCVPISNHLYFYWYRQILGQKVEFLVSFYNNEISEKSEIFDDQFSVERPDGSNFTLKIRSTKLEDSAMYFCASRKPPSTYNEQFFGPGTRLTVL.

This clonotype was seen only a few times. V usage is TRBV20-1 and J usage is TRBJ1-4; no definite D call. The CDR3 runs to 15 residues. Trimming stripped 5 bases from V and 0 bases from J, with 13 bases between. CDR1 and CDR2 from the germline V gene are DFQATT and SNEGSKA (reference sequence). CDR3 protein: CSARPHSPTNEKLFF. CDR3 sequence (DNA): TGCAGTGCTCGGCCCCACAGTCCAACTAATGAAAAACTGTTTTTT.

This clonotype was seen repeatedly, ten times or more. V gene TRBV5-6 combines with J gene TRBJ1-1; perhaps TRBD1 as D (5 bases). V lost 1 base to trimming and J lost 4 bases, with 8 bases between them. CDR3 length: 13 residues. Germline V gene sequence: CDR1 SGHDT, CDR2 YYEEEE. The CDR3 DNA sequence: TGTGCCAGCAGCTTGAGGGGCCCCACTGAAGCTTTCTTT. Encoded protein: CASSLRGPTEAFF.

CDR3 nucleotide sequence: TGTGCCAGCAGTTTGGGCATCTCATCCTATGGCTACACCTTC. Amino acids: CASSLGISSYGYTF. The J gene is TRBJ1-2, the V gene TRBV12-3 or TRBV12-4; no firm D call. The CDR3 is made up of 14 amino acids. V lost 3 bases, J lost 4 bases, and 12 bases lay in between.

Concerning this clonotype: One end of the junction fails to match germline, which may point to a read error. The genes are TRBV7-9 and TRBJ1-1, with no clear D. CDR1 is SEHNR, CDR2 FQNEAQ, per germline (reference sequence). CDR3 length equals 13 residues. CDR3 loop: CASGLAQSTEAFF. In nucleotides, the CDR3 is TGTGCCAGCGGCTTAGCTCAGAGTACTGAAGCTTTCTTT.

This clonotype was recorded at least ten times. The J gene is TRBJ2-7, the V gene TRBV13; 8 nucleotides match TRBD2. The CDR3 consists of 15 residues. CDR1 PRHDT and CDR2 FYEKMQ come from the germline V gene (reference sequence). Losses at the gene ends were 2 bases for V and 4 bases for J; bases not matched to a gene: 7. CDR3 protein: CASSLRASGPYEQYF. DNA for the CDR3: TGTGCCAGCAGCTTAAGGGCTAGCGGGCCGTACGAGCAGTACTTC.

This sequence joins TRBV20-1 and TRBJ2-7; 12 bases align to TRBD2. The CDR3 has 17 amino acids. CDR1 DFQATT and CDR2 SNEGSKA come from the germline V gene (reference sequence). V gave up 6 bases and J gave up 0 bases; unmatched junction bases: 12. CDR3 nucleotide sequence: TGCAGTGCCCAAGGGACTAGCGGGTATGACAGCTCCTACGAGCAGTACTTC. It specifies CSAQGTSGYDSSYEQYF.

The chain joins TRBV7-2 to TRBJ2-7, with D uncertain. Germline V CDR1 and CDR2: SGHTA, FQGNSA. The germline V and J ends were trimmed by 1 base and 8 bases, with 18 bases remaining between them. This CDR3 spans 15 amino acids. The CDR3 loop reads CASSLVGVSYGKQYF. Written as DNA, the CDR3 is TGTGCCAGCAGCTTAGTTGGGGTTTCTTATGGCAAGCAGTACTTC.

This clonotype was observed many times. V usage is TRBV12-3 or TRBV12-4 and J usage is TRBJ2-1; unclear D gene. The CDR3 length is 15 residues. V was clipped by 3 bases and J by 5 bases, with 14 bases between them. CDR3 residues: CASSLIRASDNEQFF. CDR3 bases: TGTGCCAGCAGTTTGATAAGGGCCTCGGACAATGAGCAGTTCTTC.

The CDR3 region is CASSLAELRPEQFF. As DNA, the CDR3 is TGTGCCAGCAGCTTAGCTGAGTTACGGCCTGAGCAGTTCTTC. The rearrangement uses TRBV7-9 and TRBJ2-1, with no clear D. V dropped 0 bases and J dropped 9 bases, with 12 bases sitting between them. Looked up from germline, CDR1 is SEHNR and CDR2 is FQNEAQ (reference sequence). This CDR3 is 14 amino acids long.

This clonotype was detected ten times or more. The chain carries TRBV28 and TRBJ1-2; 9 bases are shared with TRBD1. This CDR3 spans 15 amino acids. V lost 5 bases and J lost 8; bases outside the gene matches: 12. CDR1 is MDHEN, CDR2 SYDVKM, per germline. In nucleotides, the CDR3 is TGTGCCAGCAGTCCTACCCCGGACAGGGGCTTCGGCTACACCTTC. Protein sequence: CASSPTPDRGFGYTF.

The table lists this clonotype with many counts. The chain is built from TRBV7-8 and TRBJ2-1; TRBD2 matches at 8 bases. The CDR3 length is 17 residues. Per germline, CDR1 SGHVS and CDR2 FQNEAQ. V shed 2 bases, J shed 6 bases, and the junction held 12 bases outside the gene matches. The CDR3 DNA reads TGTGCCAGCAGCTTATTACTCCTGGCTAGCGGGCGCAATGAGCAGTTCTTC. Amino acids: CASSLLLLASGRNEQFF.

The chain combines TRBV10-2 with TRBJ1-5, with D maybe TRBD1 (6 bases). The length of the CDR3 is 13 residues. The germline V and J ends were trimmed by 8 bases and 5 bases, with 13 bases remaining between them. Germline CDR1 is WSHSY and CDR2 is SAAADI. The CDR3, as DNA: TGCGCCAGCCAAGGACAGAAATATCAGCCCCAGCATTTT. It specifies CASQGQKYQPQHF.

This clonotype was detected many times. The J gene is TRBJ2-5, the V gene TRBV6-1, with TRBD1 matching 11 bases. V shed 5 bases, J shed 1 base, and the junction held 6 bases outside the gene matches. CDR1 is MNHNS and CDR2 is SASEGT in the germline V gene. The length of the CDR3 is 16 residues. Written as DNA, the CDR3 is TGTGCCAGCAGTTTCGGGACAGGGGGGATCCAAGAGACCCAGTACTTC. This translates into CASSFGTGGIQETQYF.

This clonotype was detected only a few times. The CDR3 loop is CASSQDSAVGCGRDEQYF. CDR3 nucleotide sequence: TGTGCCAGCAGCCAAGATTCTGCCGTTGGTTGTGGAAGGGACGAGCAGTACTTC. The chain has TRBV3-2 and TRBJ2-7. TRBV3-2 is annotated as a pseudogene. The CDR3 has 18 amino acids.

Notes on this clonotype: A read error may be the cause here, since a much bigger clone is one base away. Lacking the conserved final phenylalanine or tryptophan, this CDR3 likely reflects a read error. This chain joins TRBV20-1 and TRBJ2-7, with D maybe TRBD2 (5 bases). Germline assignment: CDR1 DFQATT and CDR2 SNEGSKA (reference sequence). V was cut by 3 bases and J by 4 bases, with 19 bases left in between. The CDR3 contains 15 residues. Written as DNA, the CDR3 is TGCAGTGCTAGTAAGCGAGGGAGCCCGTCGTACGAGCAGTACCTC. This encodes CSASKRGSPSYEQYL.

This clonotype was recorded many times. This chain connects TRBV7-6 to TRBJ2-7; TRBD2 aligns across 7 bases. CDR3 length: 15 amino acids. J lost 3 bases, V lost 1 base, and 6 bases had no gene match. Per germline, CDR1 SGHVS and CDR2 FNYEAQ. The CDR3 DNA reads TGTGCCAGCAGCTTAGGCTCTAGCGGCTTCTACGAGCAGTACTTC. Its protein is CASSLGSSGFYEQYF.

The table lists this clonotype with many counts. This chain uses TRBV20-1 with TRBJ1-2; D is unclear. V was shortened by 5 bases and J by 4 bases, with 11 bases between the two germline ends. Germline-derived CDR1 and CDR2 are DFQATT and SNEGSKA (reference sequence). CDR3 length: 12 amino acids. CDR3: CSAAGLGYGYTF. CDR3 nucleotides: TGCAGTGCTGCCGGACTGGGCTATGGCTACACCTTC.

This clonotype occurred many times. The chain recombines TRBV5-6 with TRBJ1-5; D call uncertain. V dropped 0 bases and J dropped 0 bases, with 7 bases sitting between them. CDR3 size: 15 residues. Germline V CDR1 and CDR2: SGHDT, YYEEEE. In DNA, the CDR3 is TGTGCCAGCAGCTTGGCAGGATATAGCAATCAGCCCCAGCATTTT. Protein product: CASSLAGYSNQPQHF.

This rearrangement joins TRBV5-1 to TRBJ2-7; 9 bases line up with TRBD2. Looked up from germline, CDR1 is SGHRS and CDR2 is YFSETQ. CDR3 length: 17 amino acids. V gave up 4 bases and J gave up 2 bases; unmatched junction bases: 13. CDR3 sequence: CASSPGDSGSPAYEQYF. CDR3 DNA sequence: TGCGCCAGCAGCCCAGGGGATAGCGGGAGTCCGGCCTACGAGCAGTACTTC.